This T cell receptor (beta chain) was sequenced in a study of human T cells and chemical hapten exposure. There are a few counts of this clonotype. TCRdb fed the RACE reads into MiXCR, producing one record per CDR3 protein. The sample carries some 300,000 distinct CDR3 sequences, around 5% recorded once. The CDR3 is 13 amino acids. Germline CDR1 and CDR2: SGHTA and FQGTGA. Trimming stripped 0 bases from V and 4 bases from J, with 3 bases between. As to time point: pre-sensitization, week 0. Described treatment: therapeutic diphenylcyclopropenone sensitization with weekly scalp DPC. This receptor was identified in a woman under 30 with alopecia areata. Some clones in this sample may be carry-over from other donors' samples. The V call is TRBV7-3, the J call TRBJ2-2; D gene ambiguous. Sequencing was performed on whole blood, taken in connection with sensitization to the hapten diphenylcyclopropenone (DPC). CDR3 coding DNA: TGTGCCAGCAGCTTAACACCCACCGGGGAGCTGTTTTTT. Its protein is CASSLTPTGELFF.